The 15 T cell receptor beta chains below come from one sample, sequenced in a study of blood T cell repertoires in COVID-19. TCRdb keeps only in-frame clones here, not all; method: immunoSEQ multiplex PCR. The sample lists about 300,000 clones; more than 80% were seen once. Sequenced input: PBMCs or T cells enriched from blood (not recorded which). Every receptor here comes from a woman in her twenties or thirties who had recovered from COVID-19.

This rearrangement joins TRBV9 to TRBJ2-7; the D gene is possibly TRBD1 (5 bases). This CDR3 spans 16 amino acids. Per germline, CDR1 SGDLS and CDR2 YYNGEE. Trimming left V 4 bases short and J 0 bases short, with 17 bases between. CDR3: CASSLRDAASSYEQYF. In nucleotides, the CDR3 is TGTGCCAGCAGCCTCAGGGATGCGGCTAGCTCCTACGAGCAGTACTTC.

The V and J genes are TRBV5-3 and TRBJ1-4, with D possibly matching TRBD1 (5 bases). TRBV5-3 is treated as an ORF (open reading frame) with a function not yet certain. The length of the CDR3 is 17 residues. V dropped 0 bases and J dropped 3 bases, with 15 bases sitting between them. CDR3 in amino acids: CARSLDCLGHPNEKLFF. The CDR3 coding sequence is TGTGCCAGAAGCTTGGATTGTTTGGGGCATCCTAATGAAAAACTGTTTTTT.

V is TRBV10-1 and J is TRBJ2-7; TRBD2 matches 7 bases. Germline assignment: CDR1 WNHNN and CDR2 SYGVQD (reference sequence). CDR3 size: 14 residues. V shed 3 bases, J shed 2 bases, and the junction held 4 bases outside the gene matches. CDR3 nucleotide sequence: TGCGCCAGCAGTGAAGCGGGATCCCCCTACGAGCAGTACTTC. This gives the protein CASSEAGSPYEQYF.

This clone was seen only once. As DNA, the CDR3 is TGTGCCAGTAGCGACGGACAGACTAATTCACCCCTCCACTTT. Residues: CASSDGQTNSPLHF. This chain connects TRBV19 to TRBJ1-6; D perhaps matches TRBD1 (6 bases). Trimming left V 6 bases short and J 6 bases short, with 12 bases between. The CDR3 sequence is 14 residues long. The germline CDR1 and CDR2 sequences are LNHDA and SQIVND (reference sequence).

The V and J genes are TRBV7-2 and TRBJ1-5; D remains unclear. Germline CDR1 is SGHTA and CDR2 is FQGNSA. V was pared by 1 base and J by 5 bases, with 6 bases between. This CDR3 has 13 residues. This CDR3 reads CASSLETDQPQHF. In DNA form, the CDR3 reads TGTGCCAGCAGCTTAGAAACGGATCAGCCCCAGCATTTT. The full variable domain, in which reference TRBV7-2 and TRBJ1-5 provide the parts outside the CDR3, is GAGVSQSPSNKVTEKGKDVELRCDPISGHTALYWYRQSLGQGLEFLIYFQGNSAPDKSGLPSDRFSAERTGGSVSTLTIQRTQQEDSAVYLCASSLETDQPQHFGDGTRLSIL.

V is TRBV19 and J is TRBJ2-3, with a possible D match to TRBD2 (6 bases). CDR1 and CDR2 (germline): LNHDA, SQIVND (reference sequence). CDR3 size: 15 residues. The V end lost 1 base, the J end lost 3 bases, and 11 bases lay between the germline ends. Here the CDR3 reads CASSIGAGTTDTQYF. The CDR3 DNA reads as TGTGCCAGTAGTATAGGAGCGGGTACGACAGATACGCAGTATTTT.

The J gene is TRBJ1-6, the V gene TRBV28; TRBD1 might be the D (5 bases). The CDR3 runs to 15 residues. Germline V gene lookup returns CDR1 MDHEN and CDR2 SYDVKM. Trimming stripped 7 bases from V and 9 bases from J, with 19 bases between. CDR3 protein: CASTSGGAQSSPLHF. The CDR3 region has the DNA TGTGCCAGCACCTCGGGAGGGGCGCAAAGTTCACCCCTCCACTTT. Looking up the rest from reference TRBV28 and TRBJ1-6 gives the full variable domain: DVKVTQSSRYLVKRTGEKVFLECVQDMDHENMFWYRQDPGLGLRLIYFSYDVKMKEKGDIPEGYSVSREKKERFSLILESASTNQTSMYLCASTSGGAQSSPLHFGNGTRLTVT.

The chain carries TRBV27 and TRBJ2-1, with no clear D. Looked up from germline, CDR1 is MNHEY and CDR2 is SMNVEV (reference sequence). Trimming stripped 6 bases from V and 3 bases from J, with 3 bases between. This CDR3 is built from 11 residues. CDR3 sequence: CASSYYNEQFF. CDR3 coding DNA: TGTGCCAGCAGCTACTACAATGAGCAGTTCTTC.

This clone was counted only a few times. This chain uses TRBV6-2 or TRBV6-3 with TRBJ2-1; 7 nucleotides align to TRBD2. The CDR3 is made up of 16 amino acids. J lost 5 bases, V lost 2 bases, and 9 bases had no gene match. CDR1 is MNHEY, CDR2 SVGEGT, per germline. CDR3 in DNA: TGTGCCAGCAGTTACACCGCGGGAGAACCCCACAATGAGCAGTTCTTC. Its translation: CASSYTAGEPHNEQFF.

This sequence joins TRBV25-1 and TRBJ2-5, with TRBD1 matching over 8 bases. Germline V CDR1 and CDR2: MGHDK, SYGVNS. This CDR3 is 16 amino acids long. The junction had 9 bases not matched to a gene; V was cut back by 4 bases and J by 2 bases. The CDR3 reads CASSVDRGAEQETQYF. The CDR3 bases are TGTGCCAGCAGTGTCGACAGGGGCGCAGAACAAGAGACCCAGTACTTC.

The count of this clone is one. The CDR3 protein is CASSSGYNEQFF. The CDR3 nucleotides read TGCGCCAGCAGCTCGGGGTACAATGAGCAGTTCTTC. The V and J genes are TRBV5-1 and TRBJ2-1; D is possibly TRBD2 (5 bases). From germline, CDR1 is SGHRS and CDR2 YFSETQ. Deletions cut 3 bases from V and 4 bases from J, with 5 bases between. The CDR3 extends over 12 amino acids.

The CDR3 DNA sequence: TGCGCCAGCAGCCTAGAATGGCAGTCAACCGGGGAGCTGTTTTTT. As protein: CASSLEWQSTGELFF. This sequence joins TRBV5-1 and TRBJ2-2, with unresolved D. Germline lookup yields CDR1 SGHRS and CDR2 YFSETQ. The CDR3 runs 15 residues. Trimming stripped 4 bases from V and 5 bases from J, with 15 bases between.

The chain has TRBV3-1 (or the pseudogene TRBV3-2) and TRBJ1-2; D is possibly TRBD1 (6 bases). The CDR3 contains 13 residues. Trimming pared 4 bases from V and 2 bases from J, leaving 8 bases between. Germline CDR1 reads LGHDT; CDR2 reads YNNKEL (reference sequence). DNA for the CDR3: TGTGCCAGCAGCCGACAGGAGAACTATGGCTACACCTTC. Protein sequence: CASSRQENYGYTF.

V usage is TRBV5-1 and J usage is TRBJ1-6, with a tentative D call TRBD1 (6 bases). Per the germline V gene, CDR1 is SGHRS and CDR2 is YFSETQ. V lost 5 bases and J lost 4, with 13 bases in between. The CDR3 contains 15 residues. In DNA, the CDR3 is TGCGCCAGCAGTCCAGACAGGCCGTATAATTCACCCCTCCACTTT. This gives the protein CASSPDRPYNSPLHF.

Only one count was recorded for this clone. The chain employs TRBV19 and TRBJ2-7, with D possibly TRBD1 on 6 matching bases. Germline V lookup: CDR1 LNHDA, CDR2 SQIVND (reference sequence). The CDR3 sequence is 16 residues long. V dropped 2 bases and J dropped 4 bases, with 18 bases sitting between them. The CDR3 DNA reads TGTGCCAGTAGTATACGCTTGGGACAAGGGAATTACGAGCAGTACTTC. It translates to CASSIRLGQGNYEQYF. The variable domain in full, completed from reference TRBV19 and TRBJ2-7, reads DGGITQSPKYLFRKEGQNVTLSCEQNLNHDAMYWYRQDPGQGLRLIYYSQIVNDFQKGDIAEGYSVSREKKESFPLTVTSAQKNPTAFYLCASSIRLGQGNYEQYFGPGTRLTVT.